This T cell receptor beta chain was identified in a study of blood T cell repertoires in COVID-19. Overall study: Material from acute and convalescent COVID-19 was sourced from the United States, Italy and Spain. The cDNA or gDNA used as material had been derived from T cells, B-cell-depleted T cells, or PBMCs.

Source study methods: Reference gene primer amplification gave estimated nucleated cell counts. Here immunoSEQ multiplex PCR was the method, and the copy in TCRdb shows in-frame clones only, minus some. The DNA gave D and trimming, while V, J and clone size come from that table. The sample shows about 180,000 clones, around 85% of them seen only once. Trimming removed 6 bases at V and 4 bases at J, with 12 bases between. CDR1 and CDR2 from the germline V gene are LNHDA and SQIVND (reference sequence). The CDR3 is 13 residues long. This clone showed up just a few times. This sequence originates from a man aged 50 to 60 with active or convalescent COVID-19. This sequence joins TRBV19 and TRBJ1-2; perhaps TRBD1 as D (5 bases). What was sequenced was peripheral blood. The CDR3 nucleotides read TGTGCCAGTAGGCGAAACCAGGGCTATGGCTACACCTTC. It translates to CASRRNQGYGYTF. The variable domain in full, with the rest retrieved from reference TRBV19 and TRBJ1-2, is DGGITQSPKYLFRKEGQNVTLSCEQNLNHDAMYWYRQDPGQGLRLIYYSQIVNDFQKGDIAEGYSVSREKKESFPLTVTSAQKNPTAFYLCASRRNQGYGYTFGSGTRLTVV.